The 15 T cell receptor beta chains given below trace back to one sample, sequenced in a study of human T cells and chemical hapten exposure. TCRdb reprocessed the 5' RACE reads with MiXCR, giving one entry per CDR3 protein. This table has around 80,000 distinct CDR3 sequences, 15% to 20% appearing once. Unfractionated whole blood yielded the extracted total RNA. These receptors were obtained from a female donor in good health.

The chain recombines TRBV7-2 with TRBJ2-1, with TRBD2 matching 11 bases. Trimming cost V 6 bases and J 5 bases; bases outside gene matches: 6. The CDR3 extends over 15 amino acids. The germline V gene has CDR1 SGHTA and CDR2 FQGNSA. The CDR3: CASRLGLAVNNEQFF. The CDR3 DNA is TGTGCCAGCAGGTTGGGACTAGCGGTGAACAATGAGCAGTTCTTC.

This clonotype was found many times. CDR3 nucleotides: TGTGCCAGCAGCTCTAGGGTTTCGTATGGCTACACCTTC. It translates to CASSSRVSYGYTF. The chain recombines TRBV7-2 with TRBJ1-2; D remains unclear. The V gene lost 4 bases and the J gene lost 5 bases, with 11 bases spanning the gap. This CDR3 region has 13 residues. Per germline, CDR1 SGHTA and CDR2 FQGNSA.

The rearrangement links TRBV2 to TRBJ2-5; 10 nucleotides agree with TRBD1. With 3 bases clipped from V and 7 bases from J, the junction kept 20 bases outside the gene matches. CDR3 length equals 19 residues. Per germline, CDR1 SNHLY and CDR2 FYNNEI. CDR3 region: CASSDSRSGQGVGRGTQYF. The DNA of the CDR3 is TGTGCCAGCAGTGACTCGAGGTCCGGACAGGGGGTGGGTAGAGGGACCCAGTACTTC.

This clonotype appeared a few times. CDR3 in amino acids: CASSAGQENTEAFF. The DNA for the CDR3 is TGTGCCAGCAGCGCGGGACAGGAGAACACTGAAGCTTTCTTT. V usage is TRBV12-3 or TRBV12-4 and J usage is TRBJ1-1, with TRBD1 identical over 8 bases. The CDR3 is 14 amino acids. The V and J ends lost 6 bases and 1 base, in that order; junction bases with no gene match: 4.

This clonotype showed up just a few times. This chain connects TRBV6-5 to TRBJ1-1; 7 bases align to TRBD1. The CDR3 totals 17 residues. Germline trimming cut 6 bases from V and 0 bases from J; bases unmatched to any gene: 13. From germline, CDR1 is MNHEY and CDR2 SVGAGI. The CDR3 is CASRRNRDSLLNTEAFF. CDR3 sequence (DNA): TGTGCCAGCAGGCGAAACCGGGACAGCCTATTGAACACTGAAGCTTTCTTT.

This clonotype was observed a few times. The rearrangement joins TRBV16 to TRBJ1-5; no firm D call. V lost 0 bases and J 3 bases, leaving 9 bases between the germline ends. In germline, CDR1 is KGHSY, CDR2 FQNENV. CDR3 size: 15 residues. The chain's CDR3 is CASSQSRQPNQPQHF. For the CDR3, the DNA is TGTGCCAGCAGCCAATCACGGCAGCCCAATCAGCCCCAGCATTTT.

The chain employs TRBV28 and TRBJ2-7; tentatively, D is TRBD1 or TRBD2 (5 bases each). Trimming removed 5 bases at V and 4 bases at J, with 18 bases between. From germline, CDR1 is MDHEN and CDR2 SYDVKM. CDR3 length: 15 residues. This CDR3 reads CASSPSRGVIYEQYF. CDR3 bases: TGTGCCAGCAGTCCATCGAGGGGAGTAATTTACGAGCAGTACTTC. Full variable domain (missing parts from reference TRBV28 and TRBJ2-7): DVKVTQSSRYLVKRTGEKVFLECVQDMDHENMFWYRQDPGLGLRLIYFSYDVKMKEKGDIPEGYSVSREKKERFSLILESASTNQTSMYLCASSPSRGVIYEQYFGPGTRLTVT.

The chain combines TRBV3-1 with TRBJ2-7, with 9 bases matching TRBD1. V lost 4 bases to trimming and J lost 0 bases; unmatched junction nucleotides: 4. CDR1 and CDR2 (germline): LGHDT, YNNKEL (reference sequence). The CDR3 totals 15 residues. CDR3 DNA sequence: TGTGCCAGCAGCCCGGGACAGGGTGTCTCCTACGAGCAGTACTTC. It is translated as CASSPGQGVSYEQYF.

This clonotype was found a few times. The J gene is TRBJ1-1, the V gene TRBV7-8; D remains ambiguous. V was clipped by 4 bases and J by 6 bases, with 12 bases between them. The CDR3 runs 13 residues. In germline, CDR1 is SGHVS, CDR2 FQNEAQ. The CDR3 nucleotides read TGTGCCAGCAGCTATGGGGAGAGGGCTGAAGCTTTCTTT. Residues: CASSYGERAEAFF.

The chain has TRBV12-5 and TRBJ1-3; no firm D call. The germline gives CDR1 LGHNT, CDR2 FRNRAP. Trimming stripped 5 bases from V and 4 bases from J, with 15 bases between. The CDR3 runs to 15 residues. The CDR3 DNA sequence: TGTGCTAGTGGTCCAGGATGGGAGTTAGGAAACACCATATATTTT. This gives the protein CASGPGWELGNTIYF.

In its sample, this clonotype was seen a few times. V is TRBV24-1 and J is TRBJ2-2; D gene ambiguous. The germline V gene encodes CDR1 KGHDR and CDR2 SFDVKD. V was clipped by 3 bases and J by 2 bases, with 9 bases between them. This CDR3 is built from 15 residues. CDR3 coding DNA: TGTGCCACCAGTGATACCAGATCCAACACCGGGGAGCTGTTTTTT. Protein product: CATSDTRSNTGELFF.

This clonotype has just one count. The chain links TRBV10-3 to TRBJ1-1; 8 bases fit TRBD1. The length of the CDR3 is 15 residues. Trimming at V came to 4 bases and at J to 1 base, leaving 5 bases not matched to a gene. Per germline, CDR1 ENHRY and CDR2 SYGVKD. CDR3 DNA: TGTGCCATCAGTGCGAACAGGGGGGGGAACACTGAAGCTTTCTTT. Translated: CAISANRGGNTEAFF.

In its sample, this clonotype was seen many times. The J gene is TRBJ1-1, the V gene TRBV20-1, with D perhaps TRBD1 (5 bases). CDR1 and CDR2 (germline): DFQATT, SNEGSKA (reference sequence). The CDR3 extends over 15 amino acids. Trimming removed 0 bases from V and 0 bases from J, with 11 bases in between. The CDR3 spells CSARDLGLMNTEAFF. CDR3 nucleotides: TGCAGTGCTAGAGATTTGGGGCTGATGAACACTGAAGCTTTCTTT.

The CDR3 DNA reads as TGTGCCAGTAGGGACTCTCAGAACACTGAAGCTTTCTTT. It is translated as CASRDSQNTEAFF. The chain is built from TRBV7-8 and TRBJ1-1; D may be TRBD1 (5 bases). Germline V gene data show CDR1 as SGHVS and CDR2 as FQNEAQ. The CDR3 covers 13 residues. The ends were cut back, 9 bases at V and 1 base at J, with 12 bases in the middle. The entire variable domain, with the rest obtained from reference TRBV7-8 and TRBJ1-1, is as follows: GAGVSQSPRYKVAKRGQDVALRCDPISGHVSLFWYQQALGQGPEFLTYFQNEAQLDKSGLPSDRFFAERPEGSVSTLKIQRTQQEDSAVYLCASRDSQNTEAFFGQGTRLTVV.

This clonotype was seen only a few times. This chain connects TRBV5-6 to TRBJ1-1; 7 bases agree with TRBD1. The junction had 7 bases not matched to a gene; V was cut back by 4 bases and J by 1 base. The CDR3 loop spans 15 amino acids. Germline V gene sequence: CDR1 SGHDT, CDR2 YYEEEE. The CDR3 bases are TGTGCCAGCAGCCTTTGGAGGGGGCCGAACACTGAAGCTTTCTTT. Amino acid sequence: CASSLWRGPNTEAFF.